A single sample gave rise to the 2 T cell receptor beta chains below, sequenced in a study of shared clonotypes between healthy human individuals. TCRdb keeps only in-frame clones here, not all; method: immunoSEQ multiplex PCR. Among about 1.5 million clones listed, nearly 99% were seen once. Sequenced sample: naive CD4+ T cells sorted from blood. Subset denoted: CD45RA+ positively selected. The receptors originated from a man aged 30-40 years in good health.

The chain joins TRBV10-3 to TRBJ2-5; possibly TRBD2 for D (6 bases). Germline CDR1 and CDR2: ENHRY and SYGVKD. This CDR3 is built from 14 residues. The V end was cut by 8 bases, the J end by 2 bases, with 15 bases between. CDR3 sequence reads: CAIGGTAAQETQYF. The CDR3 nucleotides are TGTGCCATCGGGGGGACCGCCGCGCAAGAGACCCAGTACTTC.

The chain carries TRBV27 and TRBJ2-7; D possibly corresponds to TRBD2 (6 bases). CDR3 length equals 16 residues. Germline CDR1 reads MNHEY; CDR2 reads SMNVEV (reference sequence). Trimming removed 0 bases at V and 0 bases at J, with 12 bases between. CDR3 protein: CASSLSRGIRSYEQYF. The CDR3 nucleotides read TGTGCCAGCAGTTTATCTCGCGGGATCCGCTCCTACGAGCAGTACTTC.